This T cell receptor (beta chain) stems from a study of CD8+ T cells in alopecia areata. The wider study: In an open-label trial, patients got 5 to 10 mg tofacitinib twice daily. Study observations and caveats: Expanded CD8+ clones among the top 100, as well as scalp clonality, were significantly decreased by tofacitinib.

After isolation, RNA underwent reverse transcription to generate cDNA as the sequencing template. Sequenced by immunoSEQ multiplex PCR; TCRdb stores in-frame clones only, minus some. The profile shows about 110,000 clones, around 83% of them singletons. With respect to this clone: Its antigen is unidentified.

The treatment here: oral pan-JAK inhibitor, 5-10 mg twice daily. Sequences were derived from CD8+ T cells sorted from blood, sampled at week 24, from a patient treated with tofacitinib. This sequence originates from a human donor with alopecia areata.

CDR3 bases: TGTGCCAGCAGTCCGACCTCGTTTGATGAAAAACTGTTTTTT. Its translation: CASSPTSFDEKLFF. This chain connects TRBV6-5 to TRBJ1-4; the D is unclear. The CDR3 runs to 14 residues. The germline CDR1 and CDR2 sequences are MNHEY and SVGAGI. Trimming shortened V by 5 bases and J by 6 bases, and 13 bases separated the two germline ends.